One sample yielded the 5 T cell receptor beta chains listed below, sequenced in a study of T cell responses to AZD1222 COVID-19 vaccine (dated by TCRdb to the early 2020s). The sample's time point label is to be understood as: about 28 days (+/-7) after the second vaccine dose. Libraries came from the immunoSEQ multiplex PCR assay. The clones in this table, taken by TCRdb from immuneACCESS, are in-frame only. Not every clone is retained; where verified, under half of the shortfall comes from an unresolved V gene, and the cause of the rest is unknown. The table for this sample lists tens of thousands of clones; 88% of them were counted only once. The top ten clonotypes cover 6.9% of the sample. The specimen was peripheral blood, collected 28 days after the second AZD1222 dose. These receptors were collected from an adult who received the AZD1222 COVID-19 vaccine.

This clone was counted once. DNA for the CDR3: TGTGCCAGCAGTGAATTTGGCAGGGTACTGCTCGAGCAGTACTTC. Protein sequence: CASSEFGRVLLEQYF. The chain is built from TRBV6-1 and TRBJ2-7, with a weak D call TRBD1 (5 bases). Trimming left V 2 bases short and J 6 bases short, with 17 bases between. The CDR3 length is 15 residues. CDR1 is MNHNS, CDR2 SASEGT, per germline.

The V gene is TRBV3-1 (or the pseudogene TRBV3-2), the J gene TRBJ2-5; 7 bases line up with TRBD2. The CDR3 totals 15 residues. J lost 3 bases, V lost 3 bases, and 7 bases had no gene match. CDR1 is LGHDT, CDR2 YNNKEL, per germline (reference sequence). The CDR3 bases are TGTGCCAGCAGCCAGACCGGGACTATCAAAGAGACCCAGTACTTC. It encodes CASSQTGTIKETQYF.

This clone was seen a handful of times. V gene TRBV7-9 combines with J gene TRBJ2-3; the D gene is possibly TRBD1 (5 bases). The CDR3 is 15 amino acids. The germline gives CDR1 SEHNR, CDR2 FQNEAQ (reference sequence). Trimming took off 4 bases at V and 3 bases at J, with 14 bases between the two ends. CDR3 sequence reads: CASSSPGMETDTQYF. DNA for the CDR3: TGTGCCAGCAGCTCACCAGGGATGGAGACAGATACGCAGTATTTT.

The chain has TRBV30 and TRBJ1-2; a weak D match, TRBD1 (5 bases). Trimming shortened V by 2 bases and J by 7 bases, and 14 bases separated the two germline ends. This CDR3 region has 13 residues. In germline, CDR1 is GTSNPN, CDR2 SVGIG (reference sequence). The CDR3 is CAWSNVAGGGYTF. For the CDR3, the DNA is TGTGCCTGGAGTAATGTGGCCGGGGGTGGCTACACCTTC.

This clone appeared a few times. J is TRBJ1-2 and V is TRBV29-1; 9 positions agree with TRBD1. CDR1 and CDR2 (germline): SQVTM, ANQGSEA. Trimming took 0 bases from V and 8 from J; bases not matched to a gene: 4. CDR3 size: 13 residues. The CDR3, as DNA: TGCAGCGTTGAAGATCTCGGGACAGGGGGCTACACCTTC. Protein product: CSVEDLGTGGYTF.